The 10 T cell receptor beta chains below were found in one sample sequenced in a study of blood T cell repertoires in COVID-19. TCRdb keeps only in-frame clones here, not all; method: immunoSEQ multiplex PCR. The sample carries about 190,000 clones, approximately 78% recorded once. Material for sequencing was peripheral blood. The receptors were gathered from a woman of 80 years or more with COVID-19, enrolled during active disease.

The CDR3 sequence: CASSPSWDRENEQYF. CDR3 nucleotide sequence: TGTGCCAGCAGCCCTTCTTGGGACAGGGAAAACGAGCAGTACTTC. This chain uses TRBV7-2 with TRBJ2-7; 9 bases fit TRBD1. V lost 5 bases and J lost 5; bases outside the gene matches: 10. The CDR3 covers 15 residues. Per germline, CDR1 SGHTA and CDR2 FQGNSA. Supplemented by reference TRBV7-2 and TRBJ2-7, the full variable domain reads GAGVSQSPSNKVTEKGKDVELRCDPISGHTALYWYRQSLGQGLEFLIYFQGNSAPDKSGLPSDRFSAERTGGSVSTLTIQRTQQEDSAVYLCASSPSWDRENEQYFGPGTRLTVT.

There are a few counts of this clone. The V gene is TRBV7-2, the J gene TRBJ1-2; 7 bases fit TRBD1. Trimming removed 1 base from V and 0 bases from J; junction bases left unmatched: 5. Germline values: CDR1 SGHTA, CDR2 FQGNSA. There are 16 residues in the CDR3. This chain's CDR3 is CASSLVQGQTNYGYTF. The CDR3 region has the DNA TGTGCCAGCAGCTTAGTACAGGGGCAAACTAACTATGGCTACACCTTC.

The V and J genes are TRBV7-7 and TRBJ2-5; D possibly corresponds to TRBD2 (6 bases). The CDR3 sequence is 15 residues long. The V end was cut by 3 bases, the J end by 5 bases, with 16 bases between. The germline V gene encodes CDR1 SSHAT and CDR2 FNYEAQ (reference sequence). The CDR3 here is CASSFGVTSRETQYF. Here the CDR3 DNA reads TGTGCCAGCAGCTTCGGGGTGACTAGTCGGGAGACCCAGTACTTC.

CDR3 protein: CASSQAGIGWSNSPLHF. The CDR3 DNA is TGTGCCAGCAGCCAAGCCGGGATAGGGTGGAGCAATTCACCCCTCCACTTT. This chain links TRBV3-1 (or the pseudogene TRBV3-2) with TRBJ1-6; D is uncertain. The V end was cut by 1 base, the J end by 7 bases, with 17 bases between. The CDR3 runs 17 residues. Germline CDR1 and CDR2: LGHDT and YNNKEL (reference sequence).

The sample holds a few counts of this clone. This sequence joins TRBV27 and TRBJ1-5, with D perhaps TRBD1 (6 bases). V was trimmed by 2 bases and J by 7 bases, leaving 12 bases between them. Germline assignment: CDR1 MNHEY and CDR2 SMNVEV (reference sequence). CDR3 length: 14 residues. The CDR3 DNA reads TGTGCCAGCAGTTTAGCGGGGGGCGGGCAGCCCCAGCATTTT. This gives the protein CASSLAGGGQPQHF.

The rearrangement links TRBV28 to TRBJ2-1; possibly TRBD2 for D (5 bases). In germline, CDR1 is MDHEN, CDR2 SYDVKM. V lost 6 bases and J lost 4, with 10 bases in between. The CDR3 length is 13 residues. Written as DNA, the CDR3 is TGTGCCAGCAGCTTACCGGGATACAATGAGCAGTTCTTC. Translated, it gives CASSLPGYNEQFF.

This clone came up a few times. J is TRBJ2-1 and V is TRBV21-1; TRBD2 is taken as the D call from the table, unchecked against the DNA. TRBV21-1 is listed as a pseudogene. The CDR3 runs to 18 residues. CDR3 residues: CASSKGTSGDLFYNEQFF. For the CDR3, the DNA is TGTGCCAGCAGCAAAGGGACTAGCGGGGACCTGTTTTACAATGAGCAGTTCTTC.

The chain links TRBV6-4 to TRBJ1-6; the D gene is possibly TRBD1 (5 bases). V was trimmed by 2 bases and J by 7 bases, leaving 9 bases between them. Germline assignment: CDR1 MRHNA and CDR2 SNTAGT. The CDR3 has 14 residues. The CDR3 reads CASSDGGDNSPLHF. The CDR3 region has the DNA TGTGCCAGCAGTGACGGCGGGGACAATTCACCCCTCCACTTT.

The chain carries TRBV6-2 or TRBV6-3 and TRBJ2-1; 12 nucleotides agree with TRBD2. The CDR3 runs 17 residues. CDR1 is MNHEY, CDR2 SVGEGT, per germline. The ends lost 6 bases at V and 3 bases at J; junction bases unmatched: 9. CDR3 residues: CASSDSSGRARYNEQFF. The CDR3 region has the DNA TGTGCCAGCAGCGATTCTAGCGGGAGGGCCCGCTACAATGAGCAGTTCTTC.

The chain employs TRBV19 and TRBJ1-5, with D possibly matching TRBD1 (5 bases). Germline V lookup: CDR1 LNHDA, CDR2 SQIVND (reference sequence). The V and J ends lost 0 bases and 0 bases respectively, with 12 bases between them. The CDR3 contains 17 residues. The CDR3 sequence: CASSIDPTGYSNQPQHF. The CDR3 bases are TGTGCCAGTAGTATAGATCCTACAGGCTATAGCAATCAGCCCCAGCATTTT.